The present entry profiles one T cell receptor beta chain with its context. The target of this receptor is not known. No base qualities exist here, and no much larger clone lies one base off it. The sample belongs to a study of T cells in Graves' hyperthyroidism and ophthalmopathy (dated by TCRdb to about 2019). Looking at the study overall: Peripheral blood was collected at initial diagnosis, before any treatment. The study also compared thyroid tissue and blood T-cell repertoires from five or six Graves' hyperthyroidism patients. Once sampling was done, hyperthyroidism patients were given methimazole at a starting dose of 30 mg daily, whereas ophthalmopathy patients were given high-dose intravenous methylprednisolone. An independent validation cohort of about 20 hyperthyroidism patients and 17 patients who later progressed to ophthalmopathy tested prospective prediction of ophthalmopathy. The 100 or so discovery patients were randomly split 7:3 into training and test sets. TCR V-J signatures able to tell the groups apart were searched for in a discovery cohort of 100 patients, of whom about 40 had Graves' ophthalmopathy and about 60 had stable Graves' hyperthyroidism. The paper reports TCR Vbeta CDR3 sequencing of some 140 peripheral blood samples: 40 or so ophthalmopathy, approximately 74 hyperthyroidism and around 17 progressor patients.

TCR beta CDR3 regions were amplified from RNA transcripts. A first-round RT-PCR of the TCR CDR3 used the HTBI primer set with the Qiagen OneStep RT-PCR kit. Libraries were constructed in a second round of multiplex PCR, after which size selection and purification were carried out. Libraries were sequenced paired-end with 100 bp reads on an Illumina HiSeq2000. In the original analysis: SOAPnuke was used to process the raw data, throwing out any read that contained adapters or uncalled bases, had a mean Phred below 15, or lacked an exact constant-primer or identifier match. High-quality paired reads were merged using COPE v1.2.5, and each unique nucleotide sequence was defined as a clonotype. MiTCR v1.1 was used to align clonotypes to the IMGT TRBV, TRBD and TRBJ reference segments. The analysis included only V-J combinations with a frequency above 0.0001, which together covered 99% to 99.2% of the repertoires. The TCS score was defined as F50 (clonal expansion) divided by E x V (chaos), with BLOSUM62-based TCRdist calculated between CDR3 peptides within each V-J. Welch's t-statistics and random forest reduced roughly 530 V-J features to 10 to 15, which were used in a naive Bayes classifier (R e1071). TCRdb reprocessing: public reads trimmed at Q25 with fastp, clones called with MiXCR, in-frame beta chains kept. Here each entry gathers all rows of one CDR3 protein and keeps the most common genes and DNA. The V and J calls reflect TCRdb's pipeline rather than the authors' work. Across this sample there are about 380,000 distinct CDR3 sequences, with about 13% seen only once. The ten largest clones add up to around 20% of the sample.

Hyperthyroidism patients were aged 18 to 65 years and newly diagnosed, with disease duration of less than 2 months. Any patient with an uncontrolled infection, another autoimmune disease, pregnancy or lactation was excluded. Diagnoses were based on clinical symptoms, serum thyroxine and TRAb, thyroid ultrasound and orbital computed tomography. Blood from progressor patients was collected at the time of first diagnosis with hyperthyroidism, before any ophthalmopathy symptoms had appeared. PBMCs were separated from roughly 10 ml of fresh peripheral blood using Ficoll-Paque density gradient centrifugation. Patients classed as progressors first received a Graves' hyperthyroidism diagnosis and then went on to develop ophthalmopathy during follow-up. Trizol reagent was used to extract total RNA, and RNA quality was then checked on an Agilent 2100 Bioanalyzer. The CDR3 numbers 13 residues from cysteine through phenylalanine. Here the CDR3 DNA is all that survives: 39 bases in frame from base 1. As encoded in the germline V gene, CDR1 is SGHRS while CDR2 is YFSETQ. V is reduced by 4 bases and J by 6 bases, leaving a spacing of 14 bases between them.

The investigation overall reported the following: In validation, progression to ophthalmopathy was predicted by the model with 70.59% sensitivity and roughly 76% specificity, a median of around 5.9 months before onset. In cross-validation, a model built on a 13 V-J signature told ophthalmopathy apart from stable hyperthyroidism with approximately 91% sensitivity and around 81% specificity, and in testing the same model reached 80%/75%. Most expanded thyroid clonotypes (frequency above 0.001) were also detected in blood, suggesting blood repertoires may reflect thyroid immune responses. Sample size was not statistically predetermined, and blinding of investigators to group allocation was not performed.

This sequence was found in a man aged 30 to 39 with Graves' hyperthyroidism that later progressed to Graves' ophthalmopathy. The sequencing input was blood. The chain couples TRBV5-1 to TRBJ2-7; a tentative D call is TRBD2 (6 bases match). The nucleotides are TGCGCCAGCAGCCGCCCGGGGGTGGTCGAGCAGTACTTC. Its product reads: CASSRPGVVEQYF.